The 22 T cell receptor beta chains listed next were all sequenced from one sample in a study of blood T cell repertoires in COVID-19. The table came from immunoSEQ multiplex PCR; TCRdb's copy has only in-frame clones and leaves some out. The sample shows 150,000 to 200,000 clones, approximately 81% of them seen only once. The sample taken for sequencing was peripheral blood. Receptors were obtained from a woman between 50 and 59 years old with COVID-19, enrolled during active disease.

The rearrangement links TRBV2 to TRBJ1-6; 9 nucleotides match TRBD1. V shed 6 bases, J shed 14 bases, and the junction held 11 bases outside the gene matches. The germline gives CDR1 SNHLY, CDR2 FYNNEI. The CDR3 is 14 amino acids. As DNA, the CDR3 is TGTGCCAGCAGCCCGGGACAGGGCCCCGGGGCCCTCCACTTT. Translated: CASSPGQGPGALHF.

J is TRBJ2-1 and V is TRBV30; D is possibly TRBD1 (7 bases). In germline, CDR1 is GTSNPN, CDR2 SVGIG (reference sequence). Trimming pared 4 bases from V and 8 bases from J, leaving 15 bases between. CDR3 size: 13 residues. As DNA, the CDR3 is TGTGCCTGGAACAGGGGAGGTTTAGATGAGCAGTTCTTC. Translation gives CAWNRGGLDEQFF.

The V gene is TRBV19, the J gene TRBJ2-2; tentative D call: TRBD2 (5 bases). The CDR3 has 17 residues. V was trimmed by 0 bases and J by 5 bases, leaving 16 bases between them. Germline CDR1 is LNHDA and CDR2 is SQIVND (reference sequence). CDR3 sequence reads: CASSIESTPRETGELFF. Written as DNA, the CDR3 is TGTGCCAGTAGTATAGAAAGTACCCCGAGGGAGACCGGGGAGCTGTTTTTT.

The rearrangement joins TRBV13 to TRBJ1-6, with D uncertain. Germline CDR1 reads PRHDT; CDR2 reads FYEKMQ (reference sequence). This CDR3 is 17 amino acids long. Trimming removed 0 bases at V and 0 bases at J, with 9 bases between. CDR3 protein: CASSLGQLSSYNSPLHF. Written as DNA, the CDR3 is TGTGCCAGCAGCTTAGGACAGCTCAGCTCCTATAATTCACCCCTCCACTTT. The whole variable domain, filled in from reference TRBV13 and TRBJ1-6, reads AAGVIQSPRHLIKEKRETATLKCYPIPRHDTVYWYQQGPGQDPQFLISFYEKMQSDKGSIPDRFSAQQFSDYHSELNMSSLELGDSALYFCASSLGQLSSYNSPLHFGNGTRLTVT.

The CDR3 DNA is TGTGCCAGCAGTGGTCAGGGGGTCGGCTACACCTTC. Amino acids: CASSGQGVGYTF. The chain links TRBV2 to TRBJ1-2, with 7 bases aligning to TRBD1. The germline CDR1 and CDR2 sequences are SNHLY and FYNNEI. The J segment lost 8 bases and the V segment lost 4 bases, leaving 4 bases of the junction unmatched. This CDR3 is built from 12 residues.

The CDR3 here is CASSPPMTSGGNEQFF. CDR3 nucleotides: TGTGCCAGCTCACCACCGATGACTAGCGGGGGAAATGAGCAGTTCTTC. The V and J genes are TRBV18 and TRBJ2-1, with 12 bases matching TRBD2. The ends lost 0 bases at V and 7 bases at J; junction bases unmatched: 4. The germline V gene encodes CDR1 KGHSH and CDR2 LQKENI. CDR3 size: 16 residues.

The rearrangement links TRBV2 to TRBJ2-2; 11 nucleotides agree with TRBD1. This CDR3 comprises 15 residues. The germline gives CDR1 SNHLY, CDR2 FYNNEI. With V trimmed by 10 bases and J by 4 bases, 8 bases remained unmatched. CDR3 sequence: CAIWAGTGGTGELFF. CDR3 in DNA: TGTGCCATCTGGGCTGGGACAGGGGGCACCGGGGAGCTGTTTTTT. Based on the CDR3 plus reference TRBV2 and TRBJ2-2, the full variable domain is EPEVTQTPSHQVTQMGQEVILRCVPISNHLYFYWYRQILGQKVEFLVSFYNNEISEKSEIFDDQFSVERPDGSNFTLKIRSTKLEDSAMYFCAIWAGTGGTGELFFGEGSRLTVL.

The chain uses TRBV10-1 and TRBJ2-7; 8 bases map to TRBD2. The CDR3 loop spans 16 amino acids. CDR1 WNHNN and CDR2 SYGVQD come from the germline V gene (reference sequence). The ends lost 8 bases at V and 3 bases at J; junction bases unmatched: 15. The CDR3 sequence is CASARPGGPPYYEQYF. The CDR3 region has the DNA TGCGCCAGCGCCCGTCCGGGGGGGCCCCCTTACTACGAGCAGTACTTC.

The rearrangement joins TRBV5-1 to TRBJ1-5, with TRBD1 matching over 10 bases. V lost 3 bases and J lost 7; bases outside the gene matches: 7. CDR3 length equals 15 residues. Per germline, CDR1 SGHRS and CDR2 YFSETQ. The CDR3 nucleotides read TGCGCCAGCAGCTCCTACCCGGGACAGGGGCAGCCCCAGCATTTT. Amino acid sequence: CASSSYPGQGQPQHF.

CDR3: CASSLGTGGFNQPQHF. The DNA for the CDR3 is TGTGCCAGCAGCTTAGGGACAGGGGGTTTCAATCAGCCCCAGCATTTT. The chain has TRBV7-9 and TRBJ1-5; the match to TRBD1 covers 10 bases. After removal of 1 base from V and 3 bases from J, the junction contained 3 bases not matched to a gene. CDR3 length: 16 residues. The germline gives CDR1 SEHNR, CDR2 FQNEAQ (reference sequence).

V gene TRBV11-3 combines with J gene TRBJ1-2, with a tentative D call TRBD1 (5 bases). Trimming cost V 5 bases and J 3 bases, with 13 bases left between them. This CDR3 has 14 amino acids. CDR1 is SGHNT and CDR2 is YENEEA in the germline V gene. In DNA form, the CDR3 reads TGTGCCAGCAGCCCCCAGGGCGCCGACTATGGCTACACCTTC. The encoded protein is CASSPQGADYGYTF.

This chain's CDR3 is CASSESGGVEQYF. The DNA of the CDR3 is TGTGCCAGCAGTGAGTCCGGGGGGGTAGAGCAGTACTTC. The V gene is TRBV2, the J gene TRBJ2-7; 8 nucleotides align to TRBD2. Germline lookup yields CDR1 SNHLY and CDR2 FYNNEI. Unmatched junction bases numbered 5, after V lost 3 bases and J lost 7 bases. The CDR3 sequence is 13 residues long.

This clone was seen a few times. The chain uses TRBV19 and TRBJ1-3; 11 nucleotides line up with TRBD1. Unmatched junction bases numbered 6, after V lost 8 bases and J lost 3 bases. The V gene's germline CDR1 is LNHDA and CDR2 SQIVND (reference sequence). This CDR3 has 15 residues. The CDR3 nucleotides read TGTGCCAGTCGTGGACAGGGGGCCAGTGGAAACACCATATATTTT. It is translated as CASRGQGASGNTIYF.

The gene calls are TRBV5-1 and TRBJ2-7, with D tentatively TRBD2 (5 bases). The germline V gene encodes CDR1 SGHRS and CDR2 YFSETQ. V was pared by 0 bases and J by 6 bases, with 7 bases between. There are 12 residues in the CDR3. Here the CDR3 reads CASSLVGVEQYF. CDR3 bases: TGCGCCAGCAGCTTGGTCGGGGTCGAGCAGTACTTC.

The V gene is TRBV13, the J gene TRBJ2-5; D ambiguous. The germline V and J ends were trimmed by 3 bases and 2 bases, with 13 bases remaining between them. CDR1 and CDR2 (germline): PRHDT, FYEKMQ (reference sequence). The CDR3 totals 15 residues. In DNA form, the CDR3 reads TGTGCCAGCAGCTTTTGGGCGTTCAGGCAAGAGACCCAGTACTTC. Its translation: CASSFWAFRQETQYF.

The rearrangement links TRBV9 to TRBJ2-2; TRBD2 aligns across 12 bases. The CDR3 covers 17 residues. J gave up 1 base and V 3 bases, and 4 bases lay outside the gene matches. The germline V gene has CDR1 SGDLS and CDR2 YYNGEE. The CDR3 bases are TGTGCCAGCAGCGCCGCTAGCGGGGGGGTGAACACCGGGGAGCTGTTTTTT. Protein product: CASSAASGGVNTGELFF.

This chain uses TRBV5-1 with TRBJ2-2; 8 bases line up with TRBD1. The CDR3 contains 14 residues. Losses at the gene ends were 4 bases for V and 5 bases for J; bases not matched to a gene: 4. Germline CDR1 reads SGHRS; CDR2 reads YFSETQ. CDR3 nucleotide sequence: TGCGCCAGCAGCCCCGGACAGGGAACCGGGGAGCTGTTTTTT. Translated, it gives CASSPGQGTGELFF.

V is TRBV7-2 and J is TRBJ2-3; the D gene is possibly TRBD1 (7 bases). Deletions cut 1 base from V and 6 bases from J, with 14 bases between. CDR1 is SGHTA and CDR2 is FQGNSA in the germline V gene. The CDR3 sequence is 15 residues long. CDR3 DNA sequence: TGTGCCAGCAGCTTAGTAGGGGGCGGGGCCGATACGCAGTATTTT. Its protein is CASSLVGGGADTQYF. The full variable domain, rest sourced from reference TRBV7-2 and TRBJ2-3, is GAGVSQSPSNKVTEKGKDVELRCDPISGHTALYWYRQSLGQGLEFLIYFQGNSAPDKSGLPSDRFSAERTGGSVSTLTIQRTQQEDSAVYLCASSLVGGGADTQYFGPGTRLTVL.

Only a few counts were recorded for this clone. V and J are TRBV4-1 and TRBJ1-3; no clear D. Trimming removed 1 base from V and 2 bases from J, with 15 bases in between. The CDR3 covers 17 residues. The germline V gene has CDR1 MGHRA and CDR2 YSYEKL. The CDR3 here is CASSQGRGREPGNTIYF. CDR3 bases: TGCGCCAGCAGCCAAGGTCGAGGGAGAGAACCTGGAAACACCATATATTTT.

This clone was counted a single time. This chain uses TRBV19 with TRBJ2-2, with 8 nucleotides matching TRBD2. The CDR3 length is 15 residues. V shed 6 bases, J shed 2 bases, and the junction held 5 bases outside the gene matches. Germline-derived CDR1 and CDR2 are LNHDA and SQIVND (reference sequence). CDR3 bases: TGTGCCAGTAGCCAGGCGGGGGGTAACACCGGGGAGCTGTTTTTT. It encodes CASSQAGGNTGELFF.

The chain uses TRBV6-5 and TRBJ2-2, with D possibly matching TRBD1 (5 bases). The CDR3 sequence is 14 residues long. Trimming removed 8 bases from V and 4 bases from J, with 14 bases in between. Germline assignment: CDR1 MNHEY and CDR2 SVGAGI. Here the CDR3 DNA reads TGTGCCAGCTTCCGTGGGGCCGGCACCGGGGAGCTGTTTTTT. Its protein is CASFRGAGTGELFF.

This rearrangement joins TRBV21-1 to TRBJ1-5. TRBV21-1 is a known pseudogene. This CDR3 has 9 amino acids. The CDR3 spells CPPVQPQHF. The CDR3 DNA is TGTCCTCCGGTTCAGCCCCAGCATTTT.